One sample yielded the 28 T cell receptor beta chains listed below, sequenced in a study of cytomegalovirus exposure and HLA in healthy donors. Primers: 60 Vbeta forward and 13 Jbeta reverse. Produced via immunoSEQ multiplex PCR; TCRdb's table is partial and in-frame only. The sample holds about 150,000 clones, approximately 84% seen once. Specimen: PBMCs. These TCRs come from a man aged 45 to 65 in good health and CMV-seropositive.

The chain uses TRBV9 and TRBJ2-1, with 12 bases aligning to TRBD2. V shed 3 bases, J shed 4 bases, and the junction held 8 bases outside the gene matches. The germline V gene has CDR1 SGDLS and CDR2 YYNGEE. The CDR3 has 17 amino acids. The CDR3 DNA reads as TGTGCCAGCAGCGCACCCCAGGGACTAGCGGGTTACAATGAGCAGTTCTTC. Translated, it gives CASSAPQGLAGYNEQFF.

This clone occurred once. The genes are TRBV5-1 and TRBJ2-5; tentatively, D is TRBD1 (5 bases). The CDR3 contains 12 residues. The germline CDR1 and CDR2 sequences are SGHRS and YFSETQ. The ends were cut back, 6 bases at V and 4 bases at J, with 10 bases in the middle. The chain's CDR3 is CASTGSRETQYF. CDR3 nucleotide sequence: TGCGCCAGCACAGGGTCTCGAGAGACCCAGTACTTC.

This chain joins TRBV5-1 and TRBJ2-1, with D perhaps matching TRBD1 (6 bases). The CDR3 sequence is 14 residues long. The germline CDR1 and CDR2 sequences are SGHRS and YFSETQ. V was clipped by 1 base and J by 8 bases, with 13 bases between them. CDR3 loop: CASSLTGFVDEQFF. The DNA for the CDR3 is TGCGCCAGCAGCTTGACAGGGTTCGTCGATGAGCAGTTCTTC.

This chain links TRBV19 with TRBJ2-7; D may be TRBD1 (5 bases). Germline V CDR1 and CDR2: LNHDA, SQIVND (reference sequence). V dropped 3 bases and J dropped 7 bases, with 13 bases sitting between them. The CDR3 has 13 residues. CDR3 protein: CASSIGALREQYF. CDR3 nucleotide sequence: TGTGCCAGTAGTATTGGGGCCCTGCGAGAGCAGTACTTC.

The chain joins TRBV4-2 to TRBJ2-7; 8 bases line up with TRBD2. The CDR3 runs 17 residues. Looked up from germline, CDR1 is LGHNA and CDR2 is YNFKEQ. V was pared by 2 bases and J by 3 bases, with 12 bases of the junction left unmatched. CDR3 residues: CASSQRWSGGSHYEQYF. CDR3 coding DNA: TGTGCCAGCAGCCAAAGATGGAGCGGGGGTTCACACTACGAGCAGTACTTC.

V usage is TRBV7-8 and J usage is TRBJ2-5, with 10 bases that match TRBD2. V lost 6 bases and J lost 5; bases outside the gene matches: 6. The germline V gene encodes CDR1 SGHVS and CDR2 FQNEAQ. The CDR3 consists of 14 residues. In DNA, the CDR3 is TGTGCCAGCAGAACCGGGACTAGCGTGGAGACCCAGTACTTC. Its translation: CASRTGTSVETQYF.

The chain has TRBV2 and TRBJ2-7, with 8 positions matching TRBD2. Trimming at V came to 5 bases and at J to 4 bases, leaving 7 bases not matched to a gene. This CDR3 contains 14 residues. Germline-derived CDR1 and CDR2 are SNHLY and FYNNEI. Here the CDR3 reads CASSPGRGGYEQYF. CDR3 DNA: TGTGCCAGCAGTCCCGGGAGGGGGGGATACGAGCAGTACTTC.

The chain combines TRBV18 with TRBJ1-2; 7 positions agree with TRBD1. The CDR3 totals 13 residues. The ends lost 4 bases at V and 2 bases at J; junction bases unmatched: 1. The germline CDR1 and CDR2 sequences are KGHSH and LQKENI. CDR3 nucleotides: TGTGCCAGCTCACAGGGACAGAACTATGGCTACACCTTC. Translating gives CASSQGQNYGYTF.

The rearrangement links TRBV6-5 to TRBJ2-7; maybe TRBD2 (6 bases). The CDR3 contains 13 residues. CDR1 and CDR2 from the germline V gene are MNHEY and SVGAGI. The V and J ends lost 8 bases and 6 bases respectively, with 17 bases between them. The CDR3 DNA sequence: TGTGCCAGCGAGGAGGGATGGGGCTCCGAGCAGTACTTC. It specifies CASEEGWGSEQYF.

A note on this clone: The identical CDR3 is also encoded by other nucleotide sequences in the sample. This sequence joins TRBV5-1 and TRBJ1-4, with 11 bases aligning to TRBD1. Looked up from germline, CDR1 is SGHRS and CDR2 is YFSETQ. The length of the CDR3 is 14 residues. Losses at the gene ends were 4 bases for V and 8 bases for J; bases not matched to a gene: 4. CDR3 DNA sequence: TGCGCCAGCAGCCCGGGACAGGGGGGCGAAAAACTGTTTTTT. Amino acid sequence: CASSPGQGGEKLFF.

CDR3 sequence reads: CASSSTSGIHTGELFF. As DNA, the CDR3 is TGCGCCAGCAGCAGCACCTCCGGGATCCACACCGGGGAGCTGTTTTTT. The chain couples TRBV5-1 to TRBJ2-2, with a tentative D call TRBD2 (5 bases). The V end lost 4 bases, the J end lost 3 bases, and 16 bases lay between the germline ends. Germline V CDR1 and CDR2: SGHRS, YFSETQ. This CDR3 contains 16 residues.

The chain employs TRBV9 and TRBJ2-3, with 9 bases that match TRBD2. The CDR3 loop spans 17 amino acids. Trimming removed 3 bases from V and 2 bases from J; junction bases left unmatched: 10. Per the germline V gene, CDR1 is SGDLS and CDR2 is YYNGEE. CDR3 residues: CASSGAGGPQNTDTQYF. The CDR3 coding sequence is TGTGCCAGCAGCGGGGCGGGGGGGCCTCAAAACACAGATACGCAGTATTTT.

The rearrangement links TRBV19 to TRBJ2-3, with 14 bases aligning to TRBD2. CDR3 length: 16 amino acids. The junction had 8 bases not matched to a gene; V was cut back by 4 bases and J by 8 bases. Germline loops: CDR1 LNHDA, CDR2 SQIVND (reference sequence). CDR3 loop: CASSKTSGGAVGTQYF. CDR3 bases: TGTGCCAGTAGTAAGACTAGCGGGGGGGCCGTGGGTACGCAGTATTTT.

J is TRBJ1-2 and V is TRBV5-6, with D uncertain. V was clipped by 1 base and J by 0 bases, with 13 bases between them. The germline V gene encodes CDR1 SGHDT and CDR2 YYEEEE. This CDR3 contains 16 residues. The CDR3 bases are TGTGCCAGCAGCTTGTTGCGGCCCGCAGCTAACTATGGCTACACCTTC. Translated: CASSLLRPAANYGYTF.

DNA for the CDR3: TGTGCCAGCAGCCTGGGACTAGGGGGGGCGCAGTACTTC. Its translation: CASSLGLGGAQYF. J is TRBJ2-7 and V is TRBV9; 8 bases map to TRBD2. Germline values: CDR1 SGDLS, CDR2 YYNGEE. With 4 bases clipped from V and 9 bases from J, the junction kept 9 bases outside the gene matches. This CDR3 region has 13 residues.

This chain uses TRBV30 with TRBJ2-7; TRBD1 matches at 11 bases. Germline V gene sequence: CDR1 GTSNPN, CDR2 SVGIG (reference sequence). The V gene end was trimmed by 4 bases and the J gene end by 7 bases; junction bases not matched to a gene: 9. The CDR3 sequence is 14 residues long. CDR3 residues: CAWKYGQGAQEQYF. Written as DNA, the CDR3 is TGTGCCTGGAAGTACGGACAGGGGGCTCAGGAGCAGTACTTC.

The genes are TRBV13 and TRBJ2-3; TRBD2 aligns across 12 bases. CDR3 length: 16 residues. The trim removed 6 bases at V and 2 bases at J, leaving 6 bases unmatched. Looked up from germline, CDR1 is PRHDT and CDR2 is FYEKMQ (reference sequence). CDR3 bases: TGTGCCAGCAGGATGACTAGCGGGAGAAACACAGATACGCAGTATTTT. This encodes CASRMTSGRNTDTQYF.

This clone has just a few counts. This CDR3 is CSGGGGWGMNTEAFF. CDR3 DNA: TGCAGCGGGGGGGGTGGGTGGGGAATGAACACTGAAGCTTTCTTT. This chain joins TRBV29-1 and TRBJ1-1, with D tentatively TRBD1 (5 bases). V was shortened by 7 bases and J by 0 bases, with 18 bases between the two germline ends. The CDR3 totals 15 residues. Looked up from germline, CDR1 is SQVTM and CDR2 is ANQGSEA.

This clone has just a few counts. The chain employs TRBV5-1 and TRBJ2-1; 9 bases fit TRBD2. CDR3 length equals 15 residues. V lost 0 bases, J lost 7 bases, and 5 bases stayed unmatched. CDR1 and CDR2 (germline): SGHRS, YFSETQ. CDR3 protein: CASSLVFAGGNEQFF. CDR3 DNA: TGCGCCAGCAGCTTGGTATTTGCGGGGGGGAATGAGCAGTTCTTC.

The chain links TRBV7-9 to TRBJ1-1, with 8 bases identical to TRBD1. The germline CDR1 and CDR2 sequences are SEHNR and FQNEAQ (reference sequence). The CDR3 runs 13 residues. Trimming at V came to 3 bases and at J to 6 bases, leaving 3 bases not matched to a gene. The CDR3 sequence: CASSFRGLAEAFF. CDR3 coding DNA: TGTGCCAGCAGCTTCAGGGGGCTGGCTGAAGCTTTCTTT.

V gene TRBV11-2 combines with J gene TRBJ2-1; TRBD1 aligns across 11 bases. CDR1 and CDR2 from the germline V gene are SGHAT and FQNNGV. Trimming removed 5 bases from V and 3 bases from J; junction bases left unmatched: 3. The CDR3 is made up of 15 amino acids. The CDR3 spells CASSRGTGGYNEQFF. The CDR3, as DNA: TGTGCCAGCAGCCGCGGGACAGGGGGCTACAATGAGCAGTTCTTC.

V usage is TRBV30 and J usage is TRBJ2-7; maybe TRBD2 (5 bases). This CDR3 contains 13 residues. From germline, CDR1 is GTSNPN and CDR2 SVGIG (reference sequence). V lost 4 bases, J lost 3 bases, and 13 bases lay in between. DNA for the CDR3: TGTGCCTGGAAAAAGTCACGGGGCTACGAGCAGTACTTC. Protein: CAWKKSRGYEQYF. Full variable domain (outside the CDR3, taken from reference TRBV30 and TRBJ2-7): SQTIHQWPATLVQPVGSPLSLECTVEGTSNPNLYWYRQAAGRGLQLLFYSVGIGQISSEVPQNLSASRPQDRQFILSSKKLLLSDSGFYLCAWKKSRGYEQYFGPGTRLTVT.

The chain uses TRBV18 and TRBJ2-1; weak D call: TRBD2 (6 bases). With 2 bases removed from V and 6 bases from J, the gap between germline ends came to 17 bases. Per germline, CDR1 KGHSH and CDR2 LQKENI. The CDR3 contains 16 residues. CDR3 bases: TGTGCCAGCTCACCAACCCCCACTAGCACCAGCAATGAGCAGTTCTTC. The encoded protein is CASSPTPTSTSNEQFF.

The J gene is TRBJ2-3, the V gene TRBV13; weak D call: TRBD2 (6 bases). Deletions cut 4 bases from V and 4 bases from J, with 12 bases between. The CDR3 contains 14 residues. CDR1 and CDR2 from the germline V gene are PRHDT and FYEKMQ (reference sequence). The DNA for the CDR3 is TGTGCCAGCAGCTATCTAGGGAGGTCAGATACGCAGTATTTT. Its translation is CASSYLGRSDTQYF.

This chain joins TRBV5-1 and TRBJ2-3, with 7 nucleotides matching TRBD1. This CDR3 comprises 15 residues. Germline values: CDR1 SGHRS, CDR2 YFSETQ. With 7 bases clipped from V and 1 base from J, the junction kept 9 bases outside the gene matches. The CDR3 spells CASSSGTARTDTQYF. The CDR3 coding sequence is TGCGCCAGCTCCTCCGGGACAGCCCGCACAGATACGCAGTATTTT. Based on the CDR3 plus reference TRBV5-1 and TRBJ2-3, the full variable domain is KAGVTQTPRYLIKTRGQQVTLSCSPISGHRSVSWYQQTPGQGLQFLFEYFSETQRNKGNFPGRFSGRQFSNSRSEMNVSTLELGDSALYLCASSSGTARTDTQYFGPGTRLTVL.

The CDR3 spells CASSPGTATGWNTIYF. The CDR3 DNA reads as TGTGCCAGCAGCCCCGGGACAGCAACAGGGTGGAACACCATATATTTT. This chain uses TRBV28 with TRBJ1-3; 7 bases map to TRBD1. V shed 6 bases and J 7 bases; nucleotides not matched to a gene: 15. The V gene's germline CDR1 is MDHEN and CDR2 SYDVKM. This CDR3 contains 16 residues. Together with reference TRBV28 and TRBJ1-3, the CDR3 gives the full variable domain: DVKVTQSSRYLVKRTGEKVFLECVQDMDHENMFWYRQDPGLGLRLIYFSYDVKMKEKGDIPEGYSVSREKKERFSLILESASTNQTSMYLCASSPGTATGWNTIYFGEGSWLTVV.

CDR3 sequence (DNA): TGCGCCAGCCGAGACTCGGGGGCCAACGTCCTGACTTTC. It encodes CASRDSGANVLTF. This chain connects TRBV5-1 to TRBJ2-6; D gene ambiguous. CDR3 length equals 13 residues. The germline V gene encodes CDR1 SGHRS and CDR2 YFSETQ. V lost 7 bases, J lost 4 bases, and 9 bases lay in between.

The rearrangement links TRBV29-1 to TRBJ2-3; TRBD2 matches at 7 bases. Germline CDR1 is SQVTM and CDR2 is ANQGSEA. V shed 8 bases, J shed 1 base, and the junction held 6 bases outside the gene matches. The CDR3 is made up of 13 amino acids. Here the CDR3 reads CSSKRDRTDTQYF. For the CDR3, the DNA is TGCAGCTCTAAGCGGGATCGCACAGATACGCAGTATTTT.